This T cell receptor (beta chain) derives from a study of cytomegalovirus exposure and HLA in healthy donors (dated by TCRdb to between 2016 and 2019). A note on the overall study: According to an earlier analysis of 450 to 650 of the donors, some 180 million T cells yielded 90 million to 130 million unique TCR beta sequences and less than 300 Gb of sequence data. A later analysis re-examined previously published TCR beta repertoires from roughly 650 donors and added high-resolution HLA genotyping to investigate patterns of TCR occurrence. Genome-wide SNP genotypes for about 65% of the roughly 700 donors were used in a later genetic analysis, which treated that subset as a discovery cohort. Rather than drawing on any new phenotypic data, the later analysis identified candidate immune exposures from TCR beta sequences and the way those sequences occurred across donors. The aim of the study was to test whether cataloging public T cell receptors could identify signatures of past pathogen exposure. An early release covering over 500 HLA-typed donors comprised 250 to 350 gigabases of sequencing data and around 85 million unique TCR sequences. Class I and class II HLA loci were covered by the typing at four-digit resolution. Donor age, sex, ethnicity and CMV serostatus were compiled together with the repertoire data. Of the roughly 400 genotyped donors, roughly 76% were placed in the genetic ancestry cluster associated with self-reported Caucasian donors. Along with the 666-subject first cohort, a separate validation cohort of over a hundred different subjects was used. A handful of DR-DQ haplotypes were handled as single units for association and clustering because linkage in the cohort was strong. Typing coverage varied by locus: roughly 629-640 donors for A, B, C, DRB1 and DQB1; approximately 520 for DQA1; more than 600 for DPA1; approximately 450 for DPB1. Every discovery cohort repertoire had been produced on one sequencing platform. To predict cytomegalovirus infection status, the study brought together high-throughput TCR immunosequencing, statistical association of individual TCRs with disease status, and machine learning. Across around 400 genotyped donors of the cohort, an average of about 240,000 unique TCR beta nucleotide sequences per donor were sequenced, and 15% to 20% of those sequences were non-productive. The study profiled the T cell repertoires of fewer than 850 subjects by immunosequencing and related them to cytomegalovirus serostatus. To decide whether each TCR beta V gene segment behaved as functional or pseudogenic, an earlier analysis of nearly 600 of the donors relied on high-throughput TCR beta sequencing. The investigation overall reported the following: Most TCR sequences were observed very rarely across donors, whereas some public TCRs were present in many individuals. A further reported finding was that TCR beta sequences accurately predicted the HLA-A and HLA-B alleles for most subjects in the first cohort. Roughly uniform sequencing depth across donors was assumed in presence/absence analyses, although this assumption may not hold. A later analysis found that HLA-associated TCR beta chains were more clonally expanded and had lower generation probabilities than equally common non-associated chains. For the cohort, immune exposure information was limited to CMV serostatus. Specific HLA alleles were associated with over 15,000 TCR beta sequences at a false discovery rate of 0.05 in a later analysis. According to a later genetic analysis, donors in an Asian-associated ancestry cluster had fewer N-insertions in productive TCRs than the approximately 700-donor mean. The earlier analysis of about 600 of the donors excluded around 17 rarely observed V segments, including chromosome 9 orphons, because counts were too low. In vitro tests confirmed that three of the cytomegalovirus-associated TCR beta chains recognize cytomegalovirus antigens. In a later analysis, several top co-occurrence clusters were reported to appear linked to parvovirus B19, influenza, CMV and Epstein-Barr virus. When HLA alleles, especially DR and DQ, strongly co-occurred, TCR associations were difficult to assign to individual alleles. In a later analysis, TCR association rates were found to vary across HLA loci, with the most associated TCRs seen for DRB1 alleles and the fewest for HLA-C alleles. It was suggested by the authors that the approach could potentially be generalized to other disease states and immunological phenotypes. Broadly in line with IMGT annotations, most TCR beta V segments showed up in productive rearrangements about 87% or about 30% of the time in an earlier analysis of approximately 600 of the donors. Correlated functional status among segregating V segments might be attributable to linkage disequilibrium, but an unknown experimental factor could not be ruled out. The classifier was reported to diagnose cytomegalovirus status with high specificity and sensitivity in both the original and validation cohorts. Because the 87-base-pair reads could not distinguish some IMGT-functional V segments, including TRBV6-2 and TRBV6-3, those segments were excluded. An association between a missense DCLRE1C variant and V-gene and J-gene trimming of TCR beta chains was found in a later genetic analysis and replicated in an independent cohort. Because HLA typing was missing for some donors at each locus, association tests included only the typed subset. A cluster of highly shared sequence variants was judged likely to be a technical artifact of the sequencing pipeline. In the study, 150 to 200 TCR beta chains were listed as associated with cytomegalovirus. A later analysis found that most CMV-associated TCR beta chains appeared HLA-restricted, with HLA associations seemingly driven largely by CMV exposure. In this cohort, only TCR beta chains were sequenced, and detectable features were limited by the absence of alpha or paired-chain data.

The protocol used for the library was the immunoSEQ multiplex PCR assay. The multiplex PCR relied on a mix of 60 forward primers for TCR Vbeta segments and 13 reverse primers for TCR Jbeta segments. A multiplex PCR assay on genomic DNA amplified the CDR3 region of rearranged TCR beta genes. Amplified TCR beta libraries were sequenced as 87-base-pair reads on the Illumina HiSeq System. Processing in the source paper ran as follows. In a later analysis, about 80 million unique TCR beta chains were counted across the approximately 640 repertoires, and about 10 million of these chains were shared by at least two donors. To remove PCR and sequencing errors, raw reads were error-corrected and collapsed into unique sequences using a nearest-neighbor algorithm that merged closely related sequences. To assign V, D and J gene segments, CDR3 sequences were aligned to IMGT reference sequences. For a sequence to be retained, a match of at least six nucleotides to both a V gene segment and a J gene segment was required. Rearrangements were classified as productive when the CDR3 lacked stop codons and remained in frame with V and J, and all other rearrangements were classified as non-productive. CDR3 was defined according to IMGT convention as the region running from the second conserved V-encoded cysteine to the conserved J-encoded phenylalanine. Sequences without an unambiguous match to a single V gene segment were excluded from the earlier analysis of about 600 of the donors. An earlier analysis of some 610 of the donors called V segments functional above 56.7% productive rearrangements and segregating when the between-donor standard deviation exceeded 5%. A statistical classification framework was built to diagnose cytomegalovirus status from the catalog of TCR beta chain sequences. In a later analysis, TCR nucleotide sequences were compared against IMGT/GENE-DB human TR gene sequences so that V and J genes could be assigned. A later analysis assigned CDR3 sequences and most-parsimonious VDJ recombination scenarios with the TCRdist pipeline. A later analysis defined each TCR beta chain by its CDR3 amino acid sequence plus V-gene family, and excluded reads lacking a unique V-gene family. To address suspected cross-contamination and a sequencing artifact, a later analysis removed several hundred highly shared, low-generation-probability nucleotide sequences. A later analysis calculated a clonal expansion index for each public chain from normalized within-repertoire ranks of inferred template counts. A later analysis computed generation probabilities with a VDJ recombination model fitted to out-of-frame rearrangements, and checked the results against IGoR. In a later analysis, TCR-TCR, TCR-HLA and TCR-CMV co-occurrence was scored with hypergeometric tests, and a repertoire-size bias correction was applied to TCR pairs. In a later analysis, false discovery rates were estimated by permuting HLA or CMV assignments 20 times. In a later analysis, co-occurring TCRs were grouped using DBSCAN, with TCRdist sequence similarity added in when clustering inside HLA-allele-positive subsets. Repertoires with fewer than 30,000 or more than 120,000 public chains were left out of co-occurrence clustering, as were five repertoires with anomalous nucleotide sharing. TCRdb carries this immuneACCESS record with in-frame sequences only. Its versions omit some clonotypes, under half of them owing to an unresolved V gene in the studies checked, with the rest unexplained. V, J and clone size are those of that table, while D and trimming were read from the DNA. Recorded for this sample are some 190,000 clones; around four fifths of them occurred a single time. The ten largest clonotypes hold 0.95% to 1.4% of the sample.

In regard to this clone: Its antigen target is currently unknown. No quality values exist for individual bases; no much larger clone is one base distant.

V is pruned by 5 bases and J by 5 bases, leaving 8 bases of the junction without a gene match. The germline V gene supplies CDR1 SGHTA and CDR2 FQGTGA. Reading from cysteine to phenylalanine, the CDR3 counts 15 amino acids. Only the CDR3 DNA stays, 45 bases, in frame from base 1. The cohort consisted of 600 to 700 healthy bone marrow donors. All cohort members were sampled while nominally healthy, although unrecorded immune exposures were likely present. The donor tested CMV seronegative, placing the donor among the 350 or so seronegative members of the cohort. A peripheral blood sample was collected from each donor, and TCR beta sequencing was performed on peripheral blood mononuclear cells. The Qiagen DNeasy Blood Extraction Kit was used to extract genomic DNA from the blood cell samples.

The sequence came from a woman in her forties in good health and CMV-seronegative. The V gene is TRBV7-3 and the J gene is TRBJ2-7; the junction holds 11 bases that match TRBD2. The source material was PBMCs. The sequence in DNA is TGTGCCAGCAGCCCGAGACTAGCGGGAATCCACGAGCAGTACTTC. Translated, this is CASSPRLAGIHEQYF.